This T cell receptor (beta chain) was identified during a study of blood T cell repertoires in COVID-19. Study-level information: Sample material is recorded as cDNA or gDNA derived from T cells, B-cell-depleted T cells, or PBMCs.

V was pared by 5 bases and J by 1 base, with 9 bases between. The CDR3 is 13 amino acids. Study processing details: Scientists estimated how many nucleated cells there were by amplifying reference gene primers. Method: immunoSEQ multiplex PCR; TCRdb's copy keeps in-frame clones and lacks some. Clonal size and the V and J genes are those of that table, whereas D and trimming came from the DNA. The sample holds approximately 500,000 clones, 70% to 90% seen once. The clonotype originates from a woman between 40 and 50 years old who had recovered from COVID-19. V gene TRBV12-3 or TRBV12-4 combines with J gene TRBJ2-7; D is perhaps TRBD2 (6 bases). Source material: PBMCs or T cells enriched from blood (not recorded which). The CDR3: CASSISGSYEQYF. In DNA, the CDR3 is TGTGCCAGCAGTATTAGCGGTTCCTACGAGCAGTACTTC.